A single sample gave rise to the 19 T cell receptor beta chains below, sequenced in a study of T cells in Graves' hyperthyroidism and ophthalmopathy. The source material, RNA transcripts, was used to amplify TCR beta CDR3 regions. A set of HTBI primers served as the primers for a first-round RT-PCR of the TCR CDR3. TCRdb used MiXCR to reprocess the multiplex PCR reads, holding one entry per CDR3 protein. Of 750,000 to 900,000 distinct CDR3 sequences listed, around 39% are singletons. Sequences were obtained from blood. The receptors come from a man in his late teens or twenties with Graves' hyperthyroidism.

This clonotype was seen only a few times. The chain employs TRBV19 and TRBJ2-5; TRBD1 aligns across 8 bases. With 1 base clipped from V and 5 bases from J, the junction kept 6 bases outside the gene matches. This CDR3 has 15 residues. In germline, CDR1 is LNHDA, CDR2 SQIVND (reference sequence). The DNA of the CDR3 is TGTGCCAGTAGTATAGCCTACAGGGGGAAGGAGACCCAGTACTTC. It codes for CASSIAYRGKETQYF.

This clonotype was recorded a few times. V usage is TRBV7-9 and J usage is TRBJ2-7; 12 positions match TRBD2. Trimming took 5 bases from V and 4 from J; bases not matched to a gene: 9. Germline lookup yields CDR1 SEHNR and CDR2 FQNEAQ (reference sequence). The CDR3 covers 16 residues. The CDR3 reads CASSNGLAGSIYEQYF. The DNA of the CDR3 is TGTGCCAGCAGCAACGGACTAGCGGGGTCCATTTACGAGCAGTACTTC.

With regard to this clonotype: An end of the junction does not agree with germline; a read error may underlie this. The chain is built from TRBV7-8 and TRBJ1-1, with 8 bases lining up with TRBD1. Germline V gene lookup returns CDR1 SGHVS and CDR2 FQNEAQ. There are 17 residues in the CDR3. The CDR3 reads CASSQRITGGGGGWAFF. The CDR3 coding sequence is TGCGCCAGCAGCCAGCGGATAACAGGGGGAGGTGGTGGGTGGGCTTTCTTT.

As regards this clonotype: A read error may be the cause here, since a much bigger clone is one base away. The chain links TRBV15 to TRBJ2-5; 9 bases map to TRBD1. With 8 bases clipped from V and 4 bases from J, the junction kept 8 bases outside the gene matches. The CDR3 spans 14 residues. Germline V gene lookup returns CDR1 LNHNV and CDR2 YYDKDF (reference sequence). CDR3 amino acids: CATGGTGGIETQYF. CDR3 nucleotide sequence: TGTGCCACCGGCGGTACAGGGGGCATAGAGACCCAGTACTTC.

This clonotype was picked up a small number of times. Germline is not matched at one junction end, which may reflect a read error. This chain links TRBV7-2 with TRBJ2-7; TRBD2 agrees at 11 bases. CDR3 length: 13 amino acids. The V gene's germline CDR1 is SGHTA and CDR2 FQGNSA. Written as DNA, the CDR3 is TGTGCCAGCAGCTTAGAACTAGCGGGAGTTATTAGGTTC. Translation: CASSLELAGVIRF.

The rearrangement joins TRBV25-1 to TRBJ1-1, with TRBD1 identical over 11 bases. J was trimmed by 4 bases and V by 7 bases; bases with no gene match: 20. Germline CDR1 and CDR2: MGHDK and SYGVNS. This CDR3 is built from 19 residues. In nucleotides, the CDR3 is TGTGCCAGCACCTCGGACAGGGGGCGAGGAGGATGGAGGACCACTGAAGCTTTCTTT. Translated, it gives CASTSDRGRGGWRTTEAFF.

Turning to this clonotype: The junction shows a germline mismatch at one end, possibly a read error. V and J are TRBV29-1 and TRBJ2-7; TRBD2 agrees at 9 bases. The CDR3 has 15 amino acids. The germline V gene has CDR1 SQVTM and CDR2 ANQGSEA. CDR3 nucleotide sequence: TGCAGCGTTGAAGAGGTTAGCGGGGGCTCCTACGGGCAGTACTTC. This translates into CSVEEVSGGSYGQYF.

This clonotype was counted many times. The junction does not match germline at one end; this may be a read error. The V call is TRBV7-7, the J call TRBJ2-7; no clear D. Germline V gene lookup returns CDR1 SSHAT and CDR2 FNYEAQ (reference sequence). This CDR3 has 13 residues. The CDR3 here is CASSPNWGYEQYF. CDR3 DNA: TGTGCTAGCAGCCCAAACTGGGGTTACGAGCAGTACTTC.

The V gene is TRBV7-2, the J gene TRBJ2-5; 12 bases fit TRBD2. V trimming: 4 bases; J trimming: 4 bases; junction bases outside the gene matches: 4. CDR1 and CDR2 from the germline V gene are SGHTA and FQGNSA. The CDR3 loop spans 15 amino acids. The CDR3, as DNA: TGTGCCAGCAGCTCTCTAGCGGGGGGGCGAGAGACCCAGTACTTC. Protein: CASSSLAGGRETQYF.

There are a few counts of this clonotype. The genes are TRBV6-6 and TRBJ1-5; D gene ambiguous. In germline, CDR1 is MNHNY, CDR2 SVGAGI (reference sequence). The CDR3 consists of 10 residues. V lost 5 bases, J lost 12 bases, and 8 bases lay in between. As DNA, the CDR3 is TGTGCCAGCAGTGCCGGTAGCCAGCATTTT. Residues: CASSAGSQHF.

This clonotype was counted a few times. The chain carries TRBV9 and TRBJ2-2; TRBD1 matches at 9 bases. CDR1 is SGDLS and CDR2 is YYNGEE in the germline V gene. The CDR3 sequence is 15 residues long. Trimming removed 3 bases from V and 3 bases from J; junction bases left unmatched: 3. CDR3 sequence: CASSATGGYTGELFF. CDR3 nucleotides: TGTGCCAGCAGCGCGACAGGGGGATACACCGGGGAGCTGTTTTTT.

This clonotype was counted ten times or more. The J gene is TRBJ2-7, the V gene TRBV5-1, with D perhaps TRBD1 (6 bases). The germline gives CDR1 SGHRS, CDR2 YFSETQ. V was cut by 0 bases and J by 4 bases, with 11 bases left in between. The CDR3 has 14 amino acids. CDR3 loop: CASSLDSGAYEQYF. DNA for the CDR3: TGCGCCAGCAGCTTGGATTCAGGGGCGTACGAGCAGTACTTC.

The CDR3: CAADSNQPQHF. The CDR3 DNA is TGTGCCGCGGATAGCAATCAGCCCCAGCATTTT. The chain is built from TRBV2 and TRBJ1-5; D remains ambiguous. This CDR3 has 11 residues. V lost 11 bases, J lost 0 bases, and 5 bases lay in between. Germline CDR1 and CDR2: SNHLY and FYNNEI.

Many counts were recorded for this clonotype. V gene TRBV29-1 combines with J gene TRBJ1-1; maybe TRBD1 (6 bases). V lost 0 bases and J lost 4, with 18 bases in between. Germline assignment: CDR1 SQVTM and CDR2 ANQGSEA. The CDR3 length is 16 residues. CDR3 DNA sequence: TGCAGCGTTGAAGAGGGGGGGGAACAGGGCGTCACTGAAGCTTTCTTT. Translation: CSVEEGGEQGVTEAFF.

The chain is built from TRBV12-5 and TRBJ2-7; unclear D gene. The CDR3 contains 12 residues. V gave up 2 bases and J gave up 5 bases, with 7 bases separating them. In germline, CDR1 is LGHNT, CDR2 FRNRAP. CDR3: CASGLPPDEQYF. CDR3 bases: TGTGCTAGTGGTTTGCCTCCGGACGAGCAGTACTTC.

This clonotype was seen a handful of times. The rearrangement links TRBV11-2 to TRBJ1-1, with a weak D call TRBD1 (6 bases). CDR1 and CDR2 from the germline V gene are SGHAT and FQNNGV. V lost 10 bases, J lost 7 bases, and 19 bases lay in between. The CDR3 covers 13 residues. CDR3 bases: TGTGCCATCTCGGGGGGGCGGGCCAATGAAGCTTTCTTT. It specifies CAISGGRANEAFF. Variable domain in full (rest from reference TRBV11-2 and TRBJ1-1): EAGVAQSPRYKIIEKRQSVAFWCNPISGHATLYWYQQILGQGPKLLIQFQNNGVVDDSQLPKDRFSAERLKGVDSTLKIQPAKLEDSAVYLCAISGGRANEAFFGQGTRLTVV.

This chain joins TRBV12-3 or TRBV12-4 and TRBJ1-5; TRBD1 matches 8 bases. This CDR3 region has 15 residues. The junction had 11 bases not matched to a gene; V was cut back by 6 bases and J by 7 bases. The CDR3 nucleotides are TGTGCCAGCAGCCCTCAGGACAGGGAGGAACAGCCCCAGCATTTT. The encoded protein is CASSPQDREEQPQHF.

The CDR3 is CSVGQGLTLTPETQYF. DNA for the CDR3: TGCAGCGTTGGTCAGGGACTCACGTTGACACCAGAGACCCAGTACTTC. The V call is TRBV29-1, the J call TRBJ2-5, with TRBD2 as a possible D gene (6 bases). Trimming left V 4 bases short and J 4 bases short, with 22 bases between. The CDR3 covers 16 residues. The germline V gene has CDR1 SQVTM and CDR2 ANQGSEA.

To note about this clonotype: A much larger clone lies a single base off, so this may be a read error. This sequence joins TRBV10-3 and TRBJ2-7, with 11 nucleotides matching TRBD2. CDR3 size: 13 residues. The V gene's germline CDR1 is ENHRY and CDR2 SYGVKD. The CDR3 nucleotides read TGTGCCACAGGGACTAGCGGAAACTACGGGCAGTACTTC. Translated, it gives CATGTSGNYGQYF.